This passage covers 32 T cell receptor beta chains from one sample sequenced in a study of blood T cell repertoires in COVID-19. Assay used: immunoSEQ multiplex PCR; TCRdb lists only in-frame clones, some missing. The table records some 78,000 clones, about 89% of them present only once. The material sequenced was peripheral blood. The receptors derive from a man in his 70s with active or convalescent COVID-19.

V and J are TRBV18 and TRBJ2-5, with 7 bases lining up with TRBD1. The trim removed 0 bases at V and 5 bases at J, leaving 9 bases unmatched. The length of the CDR3 is 16 residues. Germline CDR1 reads KGHSH; CDR2 reads LQKENI. The CDR3: CASSPPQRGRGETQYF. CDR3 nucleotides: TGTGCCAGCTCACCACCCCAGAGGGGCAGGGGGGAGACCCAGTACTTC.

The gene calls are TRBV19 and TRBJ1-4, with TRBD1 identical over 9 bases. V shed 10 bases and J 2 bases; nucleotides not matched to a gene: 11. The CDR3 runs to 16 residues. Germline lookup yields CDR1 LNHDA and CDR2 SQIVND (reference sequence). CDR3 sequence: CATQGRTGDTNEKLFF. DNA of the CDR3: TGTGCCACCCAGGGGAGGACAGGGGACACTAATGAAAAACTGTTTTTT.

The gene calls are TRBV27 and TRBJ1-2; D gene ambiguous. The CDR3 runs 13 residues. With 2 bases removed from V and 2 bases from J, the gap between germline ends came to 6 bases. Per germline, CDR1 MNHEY and CDR2 SMNVEV (reference sequence). This CDR3 is CASSLVPNYGYTF. In DNA, the CDR3 is TGTGCCAGCAGTTTAGTTCCGAACTATGGCTACACCTTC.

This chain joins TRBV7-6 and TRBJ1-6; D gene uncertain. CDR3 length: 16 residues. The germline CDR1 and CDR2 sequences are SGHVS and FNYEAQ. V lost 5 bases and J lost 8, with 19 bases in between. The CDR3 here is CASSVGSGSTYSPLHF. As DNA, the CDR3 is TGTGCCAGCAGCGTAGGGAGCGGCAGCACTTATTCACCCCTCCACTTT.

The gene calls are TRBV4-3 and TRBJ1-4, with D perhaps matching TRBD1 (5 bases). The CDR3 runs 15 residues. V lost 0 bases and J 3 bases, leaving 8 bases between the germline ends. Germline V lookup: CDR1 LGHNA, CDR2 YSLEER. The CDR3 region has the DNA TGCGCCAGCAGCCAAGATCCAGGGTCTAATGAAAAACTGTTTTTT. Its protein is CASSQDPGSNEKLFF.

The chain recombines TRBV11-2 with TRBJ1-1; TRBD1 is a possible D gene (6 bases). Germline loops: CDR1 SGHAT, CDR2 FQNNGV. With 1 base removed from V and 7 bases from J, the gap between germline ends came to 13 bases. The CDR3 length is 14 residues. The CDR3: CASSLGGQSDEAFF. Written as DNA, the CDR3 is TGTGCCAGCAGCTTAGGTGGACAGTCCGATGAAGCTTTCTTT.

J is TRBJ2-7 and V is TRBV11-2, with D unresolved. Germline V gene lookup returns CDR1 SGHAT and CDR2 FQNNGV. V was shortened by 2 bases and J by 6 bases, with 14 bases between the two germline ends. CDR3 length: 14 residues. The CDR3 reads CASSLYGPPLEQYF. CDR3 bases: TGTGCCAGCAGCTTATATGGCCCCCCCCTCGAGCAGTACTTC.

The rearrangement uses TRBV7-3 and TRBJ1-1, with unresolved D. The CDR3 sequence is 13 residues long. V lost 6 bases and J 0 bases, leaving 8 bases between the germline ends. Germline V lookup: CDR1 SGHTA, CDR2 FQGTGA. In nucleotides, the CDR3 is TGTGCCAGCAGTGACGGGATGAACACTGAAGCTTTCTTT. The encoded protein is CASSDGMNTEAFF.

The V gene is TRBV5-1, the J gene TRBJ2-2; 9 bases are shared with TRBD2. The V gene's germline CDR1 is SGHRS and CDR2 YFSETQ. The CDR3 loop spans 14 amino acids. Trimming removed 3 bases from V and 8 bases from J; junction bases left unmatched: 5. The CDR3 sequence is CASSSSSGVGELFF. The CDR3, as DNA: TGCGCCAGCAGCTCCTCTAGCGGGGTGGGGGAGCTGTTTTTT.

V and J are TRBV9 and TRBJ2-1; TRBD2 aligns across 13 bases. There are 17 residues in the CDR3. CDR1 is SGDLS and CDR2 is YYNGEE in the germline V gene. J was trimmed by 6 bases and V by 0 bases; bases with no gene match: 6. CDR3 in amino acids: CASSVAGLAGAPNEQFF. In DNA form, the CDR3 reads TGTGCCAGCAGCGTAGCTGGACTAGCGGGGGCCCCCAATGAGCAGTTCTTC.

The V gene is TRBV12-3 or TRBV12-4, the J gene TRBJ1-1; no clear D. Between the trimmed V and J ends, which lost 3 bases and 10 bases, there was a span of 12 bases. CDR3 size: 12 residues. The CDR3 DNA reads as TGTGCCAGCAGTTTGCACACAGTGCGAGCTTTCTTT. Translated, it gives CASSLHTVRAFF.

In this sample, this clone turned up once. This chain joins TRBV19 and TRBJ2-6; weak D call: TRBD1 (5 bases). With 6 bases removed from V and 0 bases from J, the gap between germline ends came to 12 bases. Germline CDR1 reads LNHDA; CDR2 reads SQIVND (reference sequence). The CDR3 loop spans 16 amino acids. The CDR3 loop reads CASSIQVYSGANVLTF. For the CDR3, the DNA is TGTGCCAGTAGCATACAGGTTTACTCTGGGGCCAACGTCCTGACTTTC. The complete variable domain, with remaining parts taken from reference TRBV19 and TRBJ2-6, reads DGGITQSPKYLFRKEGQNVTLSCEQNLNHDAMYWYRQDPGQGLRLIYYSQIVNDFQKGDIAEGYSVSREKKESFPLTVTSAQKNPTAFYLCASSIQVYSGANVLTFGAGSRLTVL.

This CDR3 is CASSYRDSYGYTF. In DNA form, the CDR3 reads TGTGCCAGCAGTTACCGAGACAGTTATGGCTACACCTTC. The chain is built from TRBV6-5 and TRBJ1-2; a weak D match, TRBD1 (5 bases). Germline assignment: CDR1 MNHEY and CDR2 SVGAGI. This CDR3 contains 13 residues. V was pared by 2 bases and J by 5 bases, with 9 bases between.

The genes are TRBV7-9 and TRBJ1-6; 8 bases map to TRBD1. The germline V gene has CDR1 SEHNR and CDR2 FQNEAQ (reference sequence). The CDR3 length is 15 residues. J was trimmed by 8 bases and V by 4 bases; bases with no gene match: 7. In DNA form, the CDR3 reads TGTGCCAGCAGCTATCCGACAGGGGCGGATTCACCCCTCCACTTT. Protein: CASSYPTGADSPLHF.

The chain employs TRBV5-1 and TRBJ2-5; 7 bases map to TRBD1. The germline V gene has CDR1 SGHRS and CDR2 YFSETQ. Trimming at V came to 4 bases and at J to 7 bases, leaving 13 bases not matched to a gene. This CDR3 is built from 15 residues. The CDR3 here is CASSPGTATSGTQYF. The CDR3 DNA is TGCGCCAGCAGCCCCGGGACAGCCACATCGGGGACCCAGTACTTC.

The gene calls are TRBV6-5 and TRBJ1-3; TRBD1 matches at 7 bases. The CDR3 contains 15 residues. Per germline, CDR1 MNHEY and CDR2 SVGAGI. J gave up 3 bases and V 3 bases, and 5 bases lay outside the gene matches. CDR3 loop: CASSYIAGGGNTIYF. CDR3 bases: TGTGCCAGCAGTTATATTGCAGGGGGTGGAAACACCATATATTTT.

This clone is a singleton in its sample. This chain joins TRBV7-2 and TRBJ1-1, with D perhaps TRBD1 (6 bases). V was trimmed by 6 bases and J by 5 bases, leaving 16 bases between them. Germline lookup yields CDR1 SGHTA and CDR2 FQGNSA. This CDR3 is 14 amino acids long. The CDR3 is CASRQGRGRTEAFF. DNA for the CDR3: TGTGCCAGCAGGCAGGGCAGGGGAAGGACTGAAGCTTTCTTT.

The chain links TRBV5-1 to TRBJ2-3; TRBD2 matches 7 bases. The CDR3 consists of 15 residues. From germline, CDR1 is SGHRS and CDR2 YFSETQ. V shed 4 bases and J 7 bases; nucleotides not matched to a gene: 12. This CDR3 is CASSPGLSSGHTQYF. DNA of the CDR3: TGCGCCAGCAGCCCGGGACTATCATCCGGGCATACGCAGTATTTT.

The gene calls are TRBV7-2 and TRBJ2-6; no definite D call. CDR1 SGHTA and CDR2 FQGNSA come from the germline V gene. Trimming cost V 4 bases and J 7 bases, with 8 bases left between them. The CDR3 spans 13 residues. CDR3 region: CASSSSFANVLTF. The DNA for the CDR3 is TGTGCCAGCAGCTCCTCCTTCGCCAACGTCCTGACTTTC.

The CDR3 reads CASSKGGLGGSHGYTF. In nucleotides, the CDR3 is TGCGCCAGCAGCAAAGGGGGCTTAGGAGGGTCCCATGGCTACACCTTC. The V gene is TRBV4-1, the J gene TRBJ1-2; 7 bases map to TRBD1. Per germline, CDR1 MGHRA and CDR2 YSYEKL. Trimming cost V 5 bases and J 6 bases; bases outside gene matches: 15. The CDR3 runs 16 residues.

The V call is TRBV3-1 (or the pseudogene TRBV3-2), the J call TRBJ1-1; D may be TRBD1 (6 bases). CDR1 LGHDT and CDR2 YNNKEL come from the germline V gene (reference sequence). Trimming took off 3 bases at V and 11 bases at J, with 19 bases between the two ends. This CDR3 spans 14 amino acids. CDR3: CASSHTTTGRGAFF. Written as DNA, the CDR3 is TGTGCCAGCAGCCATACGACCACAGGGCGCGGGGCTTTCTTT.

The rearrangement uses TRBV7-7 and TRBJ2-3, with unresolved D. CDR1 and CDR2 (germline): SSHAT, FNYEAQ (reference sequence). This CDR3 contains 12 residues. Trimming took off 5 bases at V and 8 bases at J, with 11 bases between the two ends. CDR3 sequence reads: CASSNTGGTQYF. CDR3 bases: TGTGCCAGCAGCAACACCGGCGGTACGCAGTATTTT. The full variable domain, rest sourced from reference TRBV7-7 and TRBJ2-3, is GAGVSQSPRYKVTKRGQDVTLRCDPISSHATLYWYQQALGQGPEFLTYFNYEAQPDKSGLPSDRFSAERPEGSISTLTIQRTEQRDSAMYRCASSNTGGTQYFGPGTRLTVL.

This rearrangement joins TRBV3-1 (or the pseudogene TRBV3-2) to TRBJ2-5; 9 bases agree with TRBD1. The V gene end was trimmed by 7 bases and the J gene end by 4 bases; junction bases not matched to a gene: 7. The CDR3 totals 14 residues. Germline V lookup: CDR1 LGHDT, CDR2 YNNKEL (reference sequence). CDR3 protein: CASTHRGQGETQYF. CDR3 coding DNA: TGTGCCAGCACCCACAGGGGGCAGGGAGAGACCCAGTACTTC.

Points on this clone: At the DNA level, this CDR3 is encoded by other sequences in the same sample as well. The genes are TRBV7-2 and TRBJ1-2, with 8 bases lining up with TRBD1. The V segment lost 4 bases and the J segment 2 bases; nucleotides outside the gene matches: 3. Germline values: CDR1 SGHTA, CDR2 FQGNSA. The CDR3 sequence is 14 residues long. Here the CDR3 DNA reads TGTGCCAGCAGCTCCCGGGACAGGAACTATGGCTACACCTTC. Translating it yields CASSSRDRNYGYTF.

The chain has TRBV5-6 and TRBJ2-5; D possibly corresponds to TRBD2 (6 bases). CDR1 and CDR2 from the germline V gene are SGHDT and YYEEEE. The V end was cut by 4 bases, the J end by 5 bases, with 12 bases between. The CDR3 runs 13 residues. The CDR3 DNA reads TGTGCCAGCAGCGTCGCGGGAATGGAGACCCAGTACTTC. This encodes CASSVAGMETQYF. The variable domain in full, with the rest retrieved from reference TRBV5-6 and TRBJ2-5, is DAGVTQSPTHLIKTRGQQVTLRCSPKSGHDTVSWYQQALGQGPQFIFQYYEEEERQRGNFPDRFSGHQFPNYSSELNVNALLLGDSALYLCASSVAGMETQYFGPGTRLLVL.

This rearrangement joins TRBV5-1 to TRBJ2-2, with a possible D match to TRBD2 (6 bases). Germline-derived CDR1 and CDR2 are SGHRS and YFSETQ. CDR3 length: 15 amino acids. V lost 1 base and J 8 bases, leaving 15 bases between the germline ends. CDR3 in DNA: TGCGCCAGCAGCTTGAATGCGAGGGAGGTTGGGGAGCTGTTTTTT. This sequence encodes CASSLNAREVGELFF.

V is TRBV7-9 and J is TRBJ2-1; 8 positions match TRBD1. The CDR3 loop spans 14 amino acids. CDR1 and CDR2 from the germline V gene are SEHNR and FQNEAQ (reference sequence). Trimming cost V 2 bases and J 10 bases; bases outside gene matches: 7. The CDR3 sequence: CASSLMAGGLEQFF. Written as DNA, the CDR3 is TGTGCCAGCAGCTTAATGGCAGGGGGCTTGGAGCAGTTCTTC.

In its sample, this clone was seen a few times. The chain employs TRBV5-6 and TRBJ1-4, with unresolved D. V dropped 4 bases and J dropped 8 bases, with 12 bases sitting between them. This CDR3 region has 13 residues. Germline CDR1 SGHDT, CDR2 YYEEEE. CDR3 sequence: CASSKWSAEKLFF. Here the CDR3 DNA reads TGTGCCAGCAGCAAATGGAGTGCCGAAAAACTGTTTTTT.

V and J are TRBV18 and TRBJ2-5; the match to TRBD1 covers 7 bases. Germline V gives CDR1 KGHSH, CDR2 LQKENI. V was clipped by 3 bases and J by 5 bases; unmatched bases: 6. The CDR3 covers 14 residues. In nucleotides, the CDR3 is TGTGCCAGCTCACCGCCAACAGGGGTGGAGACCCAGTACTTC. Translated, it gives CASSPPTGVETQYF.

This chain joins TRBV7-2 and TRBJ1-5; D not certain. The CDR3 spans 12 residues. V was trimmed by 2 bases and J by 9 bases, leaving 8 bases between them. The germline V gene has CDR1 SGHTA and CDR2 FQGNSA. The CDR3 DNA reads as TGTGCCAGCAGCTTAAGTGACTTGCCCCAGCATTTT. It translates to CASSLSDLPQHF.

V and J are TRBV10-3 and TRBJ2-3; TRBD2 aligns across 12 bases. With V trimmed by 4 bases and J by 4 bases, 6 bases remained unmatched. The CDR3 consists of 16 residues. In germline, CDR1 is ENHRY, CDR2 SYGVKD. CDR3 sequence: CAISVLAGGAADTQYF. In DNA form, the CDR3 reads TGTGCCATCAGTGTTCTAGCGGGGGGGGCCGCAGATACGCAGTATTTT.

The chain carries TRBV19 and TRBJ1-1; 9 bases are a match to TRBD1. Germline CDR1 LNHDA, CDR2 SQIVND (reference sequence). Losses at the gene ends were 6 bases for V and 0 bases for J; bases not matched to a gene: 8. The CDR3 length is 16 residues. In nucleotides, the CDR3 is TGTGCCAGTAGCCCACAGGGGGCATTTATGAACACTGAAGCTTTCTTT. This gives the protein CASSPQGAFMNTEAFF.